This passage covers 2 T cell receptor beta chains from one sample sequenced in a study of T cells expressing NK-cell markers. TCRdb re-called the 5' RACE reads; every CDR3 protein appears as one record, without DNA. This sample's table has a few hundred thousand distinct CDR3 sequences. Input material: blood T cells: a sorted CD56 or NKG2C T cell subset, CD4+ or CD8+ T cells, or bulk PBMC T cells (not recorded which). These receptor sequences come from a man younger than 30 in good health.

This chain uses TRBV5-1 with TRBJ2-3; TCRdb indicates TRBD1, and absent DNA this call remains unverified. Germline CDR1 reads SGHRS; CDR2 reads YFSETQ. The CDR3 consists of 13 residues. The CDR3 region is CASSRDNTDTQYF.

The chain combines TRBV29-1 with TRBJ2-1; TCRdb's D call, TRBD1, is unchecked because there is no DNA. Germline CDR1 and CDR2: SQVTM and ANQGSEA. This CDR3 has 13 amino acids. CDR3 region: CSGRDRGYNEQFF.